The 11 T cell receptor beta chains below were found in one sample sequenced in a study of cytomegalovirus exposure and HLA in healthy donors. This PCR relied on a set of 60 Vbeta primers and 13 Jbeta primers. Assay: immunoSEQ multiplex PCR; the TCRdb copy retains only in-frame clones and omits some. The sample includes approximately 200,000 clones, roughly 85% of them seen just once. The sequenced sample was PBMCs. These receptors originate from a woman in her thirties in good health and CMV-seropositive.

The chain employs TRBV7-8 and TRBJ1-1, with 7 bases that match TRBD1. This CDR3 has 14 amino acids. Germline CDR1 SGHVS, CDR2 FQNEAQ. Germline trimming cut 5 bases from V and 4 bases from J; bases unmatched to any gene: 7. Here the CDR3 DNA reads TGTGCCAGCAGCCCCAGACAGGGCGGCACTGAAGCTTTCTTT. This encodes CASSPRQGGTEAFF.

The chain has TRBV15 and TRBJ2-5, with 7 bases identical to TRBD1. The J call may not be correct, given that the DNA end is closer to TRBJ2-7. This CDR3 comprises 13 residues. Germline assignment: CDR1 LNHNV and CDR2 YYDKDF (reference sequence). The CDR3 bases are TGTGCCACCAGCGTGCGACAGGGCTACGAGCAGTACTTC. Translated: CATSVRQGYEQYF.

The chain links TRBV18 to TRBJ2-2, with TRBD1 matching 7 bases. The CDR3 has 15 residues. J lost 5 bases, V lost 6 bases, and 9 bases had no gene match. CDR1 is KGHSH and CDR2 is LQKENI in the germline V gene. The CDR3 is CASSPGTVQTGELFF. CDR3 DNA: TGTGCCAGCTCCCCAGGGACAGTACAAACCGGGGAGCTGTTTTTT.

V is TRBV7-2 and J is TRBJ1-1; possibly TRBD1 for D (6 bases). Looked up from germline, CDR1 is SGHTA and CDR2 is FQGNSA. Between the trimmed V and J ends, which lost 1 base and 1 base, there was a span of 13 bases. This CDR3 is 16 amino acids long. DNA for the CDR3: TGTGCCAGCAGCTTAGGAATACAGGGTGGGAACACTGAAGCTTTCTTT. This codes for CASSLGIQGGNTEAFF.

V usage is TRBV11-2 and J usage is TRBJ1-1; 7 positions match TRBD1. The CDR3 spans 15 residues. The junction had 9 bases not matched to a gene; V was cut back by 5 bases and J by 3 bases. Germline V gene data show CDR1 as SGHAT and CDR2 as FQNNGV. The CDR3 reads CASSPQTGLYTEAFF. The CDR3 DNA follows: TGTGCCAGCAGCCCTCAGACAGGGTTGTACACTGAAGCTTTCTTT.

CDR3 sequence (DNA): TGTGCCAGCAGTCGCGGCACGGGAGGGTCCTACAATGAGCAGTTCTTC. Translation: CASSRGTGGSYNEQFF. This rearrangement joins TRBV5-4 to TRBJ2-1; 8 positions match TRBD2. CDR1 and CDR2 from the germline V gene are SGHNT and YYREEE (reference sequence). V shed 5 bases, J shed 1 base, and the junction held 8 bases outside the gene matches. The CDR3 length is 16 residues. The variable domain in full, completed from reference TRBV5-4 and TRBJ2-1, reads ETGVTQSPTHLIKTRGQQVTLRCSSQSGHNTVSWYQQALGQGPQFIFQYYREEENGRGNFPPRFSGLQFPNYSSELNVNALELDDSALYLCASSRGTGGSYNEQFFGPGTRLTVL.

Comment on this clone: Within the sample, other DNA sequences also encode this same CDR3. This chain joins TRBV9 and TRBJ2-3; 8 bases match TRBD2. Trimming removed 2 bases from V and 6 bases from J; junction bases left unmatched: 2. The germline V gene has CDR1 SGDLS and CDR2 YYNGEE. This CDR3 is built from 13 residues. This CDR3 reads CASSVGGGDTQYF. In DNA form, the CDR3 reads TGTGCCAGCAGCGTCGGCGGGGGGGATACGCAGTATTTT.

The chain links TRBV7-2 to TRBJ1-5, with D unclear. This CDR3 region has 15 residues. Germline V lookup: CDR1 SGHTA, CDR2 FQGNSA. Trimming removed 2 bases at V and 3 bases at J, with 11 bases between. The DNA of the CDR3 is TGTGCCAGCAGCTTAAAGGCAGGACTCAATCAGCCCCAGCATTTT. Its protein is CASSLKAGLNQPQHF. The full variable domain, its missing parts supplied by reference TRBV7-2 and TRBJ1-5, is GAGVSQSPSNKVTEKGKDVELRCDPISGHTALYWYRQSLGQGLEFLIYFQGNSAPDKSGLPSDRFSAERTGGSVSTLTIQRTQQEDSAVYLCASSLKAGLNQPQHFGDGTRLSIL.

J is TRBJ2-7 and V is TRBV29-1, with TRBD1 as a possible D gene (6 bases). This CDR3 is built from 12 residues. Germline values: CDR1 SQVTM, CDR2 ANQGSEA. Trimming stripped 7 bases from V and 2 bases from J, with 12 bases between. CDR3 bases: TGCAGCGGGTGGACAGCGACCTACGAGCAGTACTTC. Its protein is CSGWTATYEQYF.

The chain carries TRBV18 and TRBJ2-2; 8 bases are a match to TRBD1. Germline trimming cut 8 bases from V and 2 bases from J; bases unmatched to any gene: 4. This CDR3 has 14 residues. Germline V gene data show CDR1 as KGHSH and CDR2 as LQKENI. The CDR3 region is CASQTGGNTGELFF. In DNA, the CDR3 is TGTGCCAGCCAAACAGGGGGAAACACCGGGGAGCTGTTTTTT.

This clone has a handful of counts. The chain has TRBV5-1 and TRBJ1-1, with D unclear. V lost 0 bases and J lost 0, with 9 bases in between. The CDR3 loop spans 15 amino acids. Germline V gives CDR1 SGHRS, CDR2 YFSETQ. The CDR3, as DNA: TGCGCCAGCAGCTTGGCCCAGAGGATGAACACTGAAGCTTTCTTT. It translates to CASSLAQRMNTEAFF.